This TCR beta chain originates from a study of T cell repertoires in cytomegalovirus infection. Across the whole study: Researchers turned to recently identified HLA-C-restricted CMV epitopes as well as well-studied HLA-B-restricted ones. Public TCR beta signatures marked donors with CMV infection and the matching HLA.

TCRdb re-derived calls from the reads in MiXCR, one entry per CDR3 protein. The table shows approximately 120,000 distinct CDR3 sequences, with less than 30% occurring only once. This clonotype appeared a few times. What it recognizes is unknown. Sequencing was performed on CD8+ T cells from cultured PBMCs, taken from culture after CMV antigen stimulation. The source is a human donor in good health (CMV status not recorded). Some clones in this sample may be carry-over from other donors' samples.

The CDR3, as DNA: TGTGCCAGCACCATACTAGCGGGGGGGCTCAATGAGCAGTTCTTC. Its protein product is CASTILAGGLNEQFF. V gene TRBV28 combines with J gene TRBJ2-1, with TRBD2 matching over 13 bases. V gave up 7 bases and J gave up 6 bases; unmatched junction bases: 6. Germline V CDR1 and CDR2: MDHEN, SYDVKM. The CDR3 runs to 15 residues.